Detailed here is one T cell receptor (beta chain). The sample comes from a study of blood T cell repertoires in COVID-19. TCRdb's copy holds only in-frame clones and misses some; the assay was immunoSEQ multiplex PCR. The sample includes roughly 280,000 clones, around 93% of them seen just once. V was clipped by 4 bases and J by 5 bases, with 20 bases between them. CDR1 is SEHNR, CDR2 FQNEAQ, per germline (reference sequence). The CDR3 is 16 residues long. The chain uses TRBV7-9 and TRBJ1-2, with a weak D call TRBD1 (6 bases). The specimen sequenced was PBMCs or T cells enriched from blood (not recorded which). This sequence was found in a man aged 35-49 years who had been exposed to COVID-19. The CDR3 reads CASSSDRLVNPYGYTF. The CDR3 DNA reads TGTGCCAGCAGCTCAGACAGGCTCGTAAACCCTTATGGCTACACCTTC.